These 2 T cell receptor beta chains were all obtained from the same sample, sequenced in a study of shared T cell receptors in the human thymus. The table came from immunoSEQ multiplex PCR; TCRdb's copy has only in-frame clones and leaves some out. This repertoire shows over 450,000 clones, approximately 80% found once; its top ten account for more than 0.01%. The data also belong to a second study, concerning human thymus T cells.

Sequenced input: thymocytes. Receptors were obtained from a boy in the first two years of life with a congenital heart defect.

The CDR3 loop is CASSAVSGHGADTQYF. The CDR3 bases are TGTGCCAGCAGCGCCGTAAGCGGGCATGGGGCAGATACGCAGTATTTT. The chain joins TRBV14 to TRBJ2-3; D may be TRBD2 (6 bases). V was cut by 5 bases and J by 4 bases, with 19 bases left in between. Germline V gene lookup returns CDR1 SGHDN and CDR2 FVKESK. The CDR3 is made up of 16 amino acids.

The rearrangement links TRBV7-2 to TRBJ2-1; 7 nucleotides match TRBD2. The CDR3 runs 15 residues. Germline V gene sequence: CDR1 SGHTA, CDR2 FQGNSA. After removal of 4 bases from V and 6 bases from J, the junction contained 9 bases not matched to a gene. The CDR3 DNA follows: TGTGCCAGCAGCTCGGGGGGTGGCGGGACCAATGAGCAGTTCTTC. It encodes CASSSGGGGTNEQFF.